Listed below are T cell receptor beta chains from one sample, sequenced in a study of shared clonotypes between healthy human individuals. Libraries were prepared by immunoSEQ multiplex PCR; TCRdb keeps only in-frame clonotypes and omits some of them. This table has about 520,000 clones, more than 75% appearing once. The specimen sequenced was PBMCs. These receptors all stem from a woman in her 40s in good health. Some clones in this sample may be carry-over from other donors' samples. The CDR3 runs from the conserved cysteine through the conserved F or W. Fields, in order: clone size, CDR3 length, V gene, J gene, D gene, CDR3 protein, CDR3 DNA. A D gene is named only where the DNA matches it firmly. Rows give clone size only sometimes, using once, few, many, or a class for an expanded clone.

clone size: NA
CDR3 length: 12
V gene: TRBV6-5
J gene: TRBJ2-7
D gene: NA
CDR3 protein: CASSHSPYEQYF
CDR3 DNA: TGTGCCAGCAGCCACAGCCCCTACGAGCAGTACTTC

clone size: NA
CDR3 length: 15
V gene: TRBV6-6
J gene: TRBJ2-5
D gene: NA
CDR3 protein: CASSTQGVLGETQYF
CDR3 DNA: TGTGCCAGCAGTACGCAGGGTGTTTTGGGTGAGACCCAGTACTTC

clone size: few
CDR3 length: 14
V gene: TRBV30
J gene: TRBJ1-5
D gene: NA
CDR3 protein: CAWSVRGYNQPQHF
CDR3 DNA: TGTGCCTGGAGTGTACGGGGTTACAATCAGCCCCAGCATTTT

clone size: few
CDR3 length: 15
V gene: TRBV7-2
J gene: TRBJ2-5
D gene: TRBD1
CDR3 protein: CASSSYGTGEETQYF
CDR3 DNA: TGTGCCAGCAGCTCCTACGGGACAGGGGAAGAGACCCAGTACTTC

clone size: NA
CDR3 length: 13
V gene: TRBV12-5
J gene: TRBJ1-2
D gene: TRBD1
CDR3 protein: CASGADRGFGYTF
CDR3 DNA: TGTGCTAGTGGGGCCGACAGGGGGTTTGGCTACACCTTC

clone size: few
CDR3 length: 11
V gene: TRBV10-3
J gene: TRBJ1-1
D gene: NA
CDR3 protein: CAIRTGYEAFF
CDR3 DNA: TGTGCCATCAGGACCGGGTATGAAGCTTTCTTT

clone size: few
CDR3 length: 15
V gene: TRBV28
J gene: TRBJ2-7
D gene: TRBD1
CDR3 protein: CASSLSGQGVYEQYF
CDR3 DNA: TGTGCCAGCAGTTTATCGGGACAGGGGGTCTACGAGCAGTACTTC

clone size: NA
CDR3 length: 12
V gene: TRBV19
J gene: TRBJ2-7
D gene: TRBD1
CDR3 protein: CASSGQGYEQYF
CDR3 DNA: TGTGCCAGTAGTGGACAGGGGTACGAGCAGTACTTC

clone size: NA
CDR3 length: 13
V gene: TRBV6-6
J gene: TRBJ2-2
D gene: TRBD1
CDR3 protein: CASRITGGGELFF
CDR3 DNA: TGTGCCAGCAGGATTACAGGGGGCGGGGAGCTGTTTTTT

clone size: NA
CDR3 length: 15
V gene: TRBV28
J gene: TRBJ1-4
D gene: TRBD1
CDR3 protein: CASSPAGTGNEKLFF
CDR3 DNA: TGTGCCAGCAGCCCGGCGGGGACAGGGAATGAAAAACTGTTTTTT

clone size: NA
CDR3 length: 15
V gene: TRBV5-1
J gene: TRBJ2-7
D gene: NA
CDR3 protein: CASSLAGGYSYEQYF
CDR3 DNA: TGCGCCAGCAGCTTGGCCGGAGGATACTCCTACGAGCAGTACTTC

clone size: NA
CDR3 length: 15
V gene: TRBV5-4
J gene: TRBJ1-1
D gene: TRBD1
CDR3 protein: CASSLDPGQYTEAFF
CDR3 DNA: TGTGCCAGCAGCCTGGACCCGGGACAGTACACTGAAGCTTTCTTT

clone size: NA
CDR3 length: 14
V gene: TRBV18
J gene: TRBJ1-2
D gene: NA
CDR3 protein: CASSPPGRESGYTF
CDR3 DNA: TGTGCCAGCTCGCCCCCGGGCAGGGAGAGTGGCTACACCTTC

clone size: NA
CDR3 length: 15
V gene: TRBV2
J gene: TRBJ1-5
D gene: NA
CDR3 protein: CASSEEGQTFQPQHF
CDR3 DNA: TGTGCCAGCAGTGAAGAGGGACAAACCTTTCAGCCCCAGCATTTT

clone size: NA
CDR3 length: 11
V gene: TRBV27
J gene: TRBJ2-1
D gene: NA
CDR3 protein: CASSLGNEQFF
CDR3 DNA: TGTGCCAGCAGTTTAGGCAATGAGCAGTTCTTC

clone size: NA
CDR3 length: 15
V gene: TRBV28
J gene: TRBJ2-1
D gene: TRBD2
CDR3 protein: CASIHGGRAQEEQFF
CDR3 DNA: TGTGCCAGCATCCACGGCGGGAGGGCGCAGGAGGAGCAGTTCTTC

clone size: many
CDR3 length: 15
V gene: TRBV5-1
J gene: TRBJ1-1
D gene: NA
CDR3 protein: CASSLKRQDNTEAFF
CDR3 DNA: TGCGCCAGCAGCTTGAAGCGACAAGATAACACTGAAGCTTTCTTT